The present TCR beta chain was sequenced within a study of OX40 agonist ivuxolimab in advanced cancers. The protocol was immunoSEQ multiplex PCR, while the TCRdb copy is restricted to in-frame clones and leaves out a portion. This sample yields 55,000 to 70,000 clones, of which roughly 84% are seen a single time; approximately 4.5% belongs to the top ten. Trimming took off 2 bases at V and 8 bases at J, with 9 bases between the two ends. The CDR3 is made up of 12 amino acids. Looked up from germline, CDR1 is PRHDT and CDR2 is FYEKMQ (reference sequence). The sample in question was CD4+ or CD8+ T cells sorted from blood, obtained in a trial of the OX40 agonist ivuxolimab. The TCR comes from an adult with an advanced solid tumor such as melanoma, head and neck, liver or kidney cancer. The chain recombines TRBV13 with TRBJ1-1; D might be TRBD1 (5 bases). CDR3 coding DNA: TGTGCCAGCAGCTTACAGAACAGGGAAGCTTTCTTT. Residues: CASSLQNREAFF.